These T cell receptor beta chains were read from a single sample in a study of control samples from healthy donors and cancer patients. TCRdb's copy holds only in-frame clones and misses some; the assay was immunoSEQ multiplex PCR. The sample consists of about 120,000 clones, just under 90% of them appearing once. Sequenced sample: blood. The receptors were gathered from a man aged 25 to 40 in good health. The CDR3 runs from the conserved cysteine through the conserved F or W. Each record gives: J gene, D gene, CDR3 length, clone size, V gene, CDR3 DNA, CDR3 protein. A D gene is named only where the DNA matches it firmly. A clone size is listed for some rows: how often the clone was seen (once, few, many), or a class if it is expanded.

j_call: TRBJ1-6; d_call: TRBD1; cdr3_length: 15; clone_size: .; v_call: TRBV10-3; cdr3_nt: TGTGCCATCAGTGAAGGGGACAGTAATAATTCACCCCTCCACTTT; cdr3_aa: CAISEGDSNNSPLHF
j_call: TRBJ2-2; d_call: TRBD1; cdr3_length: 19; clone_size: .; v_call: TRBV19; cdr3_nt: TGTGCCAGTAGTATCATCAGGGGGCGAAGTTTGGGTATAACCGGGGAGCTGTTTTTT; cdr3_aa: CASSIIRGRSLGITGELFF
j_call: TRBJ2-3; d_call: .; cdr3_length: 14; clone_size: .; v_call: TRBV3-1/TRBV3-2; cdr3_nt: TGTGCCAGCAGCCAGACAGCAGCAGGAGATACGCAGTATTTT; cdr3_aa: CASSQTAAGDTQYF
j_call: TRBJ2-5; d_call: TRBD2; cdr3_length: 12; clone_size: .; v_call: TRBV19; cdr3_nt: TGTGCCAGTAGCGCGCGGGGGGAGACCCAGTACTTC; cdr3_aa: CASSARGETQYF
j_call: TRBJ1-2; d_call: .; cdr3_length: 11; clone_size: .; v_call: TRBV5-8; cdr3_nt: TGTGCCAGCAGCTTGTTCGGGGGCTACACCTTC; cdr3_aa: CASSLFGGYTF
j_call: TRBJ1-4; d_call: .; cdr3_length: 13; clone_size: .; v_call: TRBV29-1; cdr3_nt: TGCAGCGTTTACCGTGGAGGCGGTGAAAAACTGTTTTTT; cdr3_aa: CSVYRGGGEKLFF
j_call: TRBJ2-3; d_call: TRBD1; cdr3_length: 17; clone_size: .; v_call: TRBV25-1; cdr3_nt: TGTGCCAGCAGTGAACCCCCGGGACAGGGAGAGACAGATACGCAGTATTTT; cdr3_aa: CASSEPPGQGETDTQYF
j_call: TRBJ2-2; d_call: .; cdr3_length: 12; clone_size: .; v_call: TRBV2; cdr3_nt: TGTGCCAGCAGTCAGGGCGCCGGGGAGCTGTTTTTT; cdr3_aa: CASSQGAGELFF
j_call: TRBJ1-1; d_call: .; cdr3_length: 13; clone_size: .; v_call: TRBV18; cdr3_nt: TGTGCCAGCTCCTCGGGGGGGGACACTGAAGCTTTCTTT; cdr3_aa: CASSSGGDTEAFF
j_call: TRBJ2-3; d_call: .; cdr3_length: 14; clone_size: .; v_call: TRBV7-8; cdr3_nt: TGTGCCAGCAGCTTGGGGGGTGGGGCGGGTACGCAGTATTTT; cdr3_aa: CASSLGGGAGTQYF
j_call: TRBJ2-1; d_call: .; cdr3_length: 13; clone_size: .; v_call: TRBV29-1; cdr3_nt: TGCAGCGTTGCAAACCATGCGAGAAATGAGCAGTTCTTC; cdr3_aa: CSVANHARNEQFF
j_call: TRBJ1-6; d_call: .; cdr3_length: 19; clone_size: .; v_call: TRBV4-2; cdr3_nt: TGTGCCAGCAGCCAAGATGGAGGGGCGCGGGTGTCCTATAATTCACCCCTCCACTTT; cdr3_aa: CASSQDGGARVSYNSPLHF
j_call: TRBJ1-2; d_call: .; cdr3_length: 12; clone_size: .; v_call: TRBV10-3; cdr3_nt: TGTGCCAGCCAGACTGGTAACTATGGCTACACCTTC; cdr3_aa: CASQTGNYGYTF
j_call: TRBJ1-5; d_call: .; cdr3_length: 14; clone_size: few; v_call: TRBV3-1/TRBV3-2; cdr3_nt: TGTGCCAGCAGCCCGGGTCAGGGTCATCAGCCCCAGCATTTT; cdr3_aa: CASSPGQGHQPQHF